This T cell receptor beta chain is from a study of shared clonotypes between healthy human individuals. Study in general: Three plates were used per donor for CD4 naive, three for CD4 memory, two for CD8 naive and one for CD8 memory.

In the sorted-subset replicate PCRs, 150 to 250 ng DNA, 25,000 to 35,000 T cell genomes, was used. Some clones are missing from TCRdb's copy, which holds only in-frame ones; the method was immunoSEQ multiplex PCR. The table has roughly 1.4 million clones, around 98.5% seen once. Memory CD4+ cells were the fraction left after CD45RA+ naive selection. The V gene lost 3 bases and the J gene lost 0 bases, with 6 bases spanning the gap. The CDR3 loop spans 14 amino acids. Germline V CDR1 and CDR2: ENHRY, SYGVKD. This receptor was identified in a man younger than 45 in good health. This chain uses TRBV10-3 with TRBJ1-3; unclear D gene. The sample consisted of naive CD4+ T cells sorted from blood. The subset denotes: CD45RA+ positively selected. CDR3 sequence (DNA): TGTGCCATCAGTGACGGGTACTCTGGAAACACCATATATTTT. This sequence encodes CAISDGYSGNTIYF.